Listed here are 32 T cell receptor beta chains from one sample, sequenced in a study of blood T cells in healthy people across ages. A second about 7 to 11 cycle PCR used barcoded and J-beta primers. TCRdb called the 5' RACE reads again in MiXCR, with one record for every CDR3 protein. The table has about a million distinct CDR3 sequences, 45% to 60% seen once; the top ten hold about 21%. Sequenced: blood. These receptors all come from a woman aged 55-70 years in good health.

V and J are TRBV29-1 and TRBJ2-5; the D gene is possibly TRBD2 (6 bases). Germline loops: CDR1 SQVTM, CDR2 ANQGSEA. This CDR3 comprises 12 residues. The V end lost 7 bases, the J end lost 5 bases, and 14 bases lay between the germline ends. CDR3 bases: TGCAGCGCCGGGACTGTGACCGAGACCCAGTACTTC. Residues: CSAGTVTETQYF.

The gene calls are TRBV18 and TRBJ2-7; 8 bases are shared with TRBD2. The better agreement between TRBJ2-5 and the DNA end casts doubt on the J call. There are 16 residues in the CDR3. Germline V gene data show CDR1 as KGHSH and CDR2 as LQKENI. The CDR3 spells CASSPIGAGEQETQYF. CDR3 DNA sequence: TGTGCCAGCTCACCAATTGGAGCGGGGGAGCAAGAGACCCAGTACTTC.

This clonotype was observed a few times. This rearrangement joins TRBV7-6 to TRBJ2-7; TRBD2 agrees at 7 bases. Germline loops: CDR1 SGHVS, CDR2 FNYEAQ. Trimming at V came to 5 bases and at J to 0 bases, leaving 10 bases not matched to a gene. The length of the CDR3 is 16 residues. CDR3 region: CASSLQVGGSSYEQYF. CDR3 nucleotide sequence: TGTGCCAGCAGCCTCCAAGTTGGCGGGAGCTCCTACGAGCAGTACTTC.

The rearrangement uses TRBV6-6 and TRBJ2-7; 8 bases fit TRBD2. Germline assignment: CDR1 MNHNY and CDR2 SVGAGI (reference sequence). The CDR3 has 14 amino acids. V shed 4 bases, J shed 7 bases, and the junction held 9 bases outside the gene matches. This chain's CDR3 is CASSLLAEANEQYF. CDR3 sequence (DNA): TGTGCCAGCAGTTTACTAGCGGAGGCCAATGAGCAGTACTTC.

The chain combines TRBV11-2 with TRBJ1-2, with a possible D match to TRBD1 (5 bases). V lost 1 base, J lost 4 bases, and 10 bases lay in between. The germline V gene has CDR1 SGHAT and CDR2 FQNNGV. The CDR3 sequence is 14 residues long. CDR3 coding DNA: TGTGCCAGCAGCTTAGGTCGGGGGAGCTATGGCTACACCTTC. It translates to CASSLGRGSYGYTF.

A word on this clonotype: A read error may explain this, as a much larger clone is one base away. This chain connects TRBV29-1 to TRBJ2-3, with D unresolved. Germline V gene sequence: CDR1 SQVTM, CDR2 ANQGSEA. This CDR3 comprises 12 residues. The CDR3 DNA follows: TGCAGCGTTGTAGTGGGCACAGATTCGCAGTATTTT. Its translation: CSVVVGTDSQYF.

V gene TRBV2 combines with J gene TRBJ2-7; no reliable D call. CDR3 size: 13 residues. Germline V gives CDR1 SNHLY, CDR2 FYNNEI. Trimming removed 6 bases at V and 13 bases at J, with 22 bases between. The CDR3 nucleotides read TGTGCCAGCAGGGATGGCATATGGGCTTTGTGTTACTTC. Its protein is CASRDGIWALCYF.

The rearrangement links TRBV13 to TRBJ2-7; 12 bases agree with TRBD2. V was clipped by 0 bases and J by 7 bases; unmatched bases: 10. From germline, CDR1 is PRHDT and CDR2 FYEKMQ (reference sequence). The CDR3 spans 17 residues. This CDR3 is CASSLGLTSGRRGEQYF. CDR3 nucleotides: TGTGCCAGCAGCTTAGGCCTTACTAGCGGGAGGAGAGGAGAGCAGTACTTC.

The chain combines TRBV7-2 with TRBJ1-2; possibly TRBD1 for D (5 bases). CDR1 SGHTA and CDR2 FQGNSA come from the germline V gene. This CDR3 contains 14 residues. Trimming removed 5 bases at V and 2 bases at J, with 12 bases between. DNA for the CDR3: TGTGCCAGCAGCGTAAGACAGCTAAACTATGGCTACACCTTC. Amino acid sequence: CASSVRQLNYGYTF.

This clonotype was detected a few times. The chain carries TRBV20-1 and TRBJ2-1, with 7 bases matching TRBD2. The CDR3 has 16 residues. Germline CDR1 reads DFQATT; CDR2 reads SNEGSKA (reference sequence). V shed 0 bases, J shed 4 bases, and the junction held 9 bases outside the gene matches. The CDR3, as DNA: TGCAGTGCTAGAGAGGTTGGCGGGAGACGATACAATGAGCAGTTCTTC. This encodes CSAREVGGRRYNEQFF.

Of note for this clonotype: Given a much more abundant clone one base away, this may be a read error. This chain connects TRBV5-5 to TRBJ1-1; D is uncertain. The CDR3 spans 14 residues. Germline V gene data show CDR1 as SGHKS and CDR2 as YYEKEE (reference sequence). CDR3 in amino acids: CASSLQRMNAEAFF. As DNA, the CDR3 is TGTGCCAGCAGCTTGCAGCGCATGAACGCTGAAGCTTTCTTT.

The chain recombines TRBV6-2 or TRBV6-3 with TRBJ2-1, with TRBD2 matching over 7 bases. Germline CDR1 reads MNHEY; CDR2 reads SVGEGT. The CDR3 consists of 18 residues. V was clipped by 6 bases and J by 0 bases; unmatched bases: 14. CDR3 bases: TGTGCCAGCAGCCCTCTTCCCCTTCTAGCGGACTCCTACAATGAGCAGTTCTTC. Translated, it gives CASSPLPLLADSYNEQFF.

About this clonotype itself: An end of the junction does not agree with germline; a read error may underlie this. V gene TRBV27 combines with J gene TRBJ1-5; possibly TRBD1 for D (5 bases). CDR1 MNHEY and CDR2 SMNVEV come from the germline V gene (reference sequence). There are 18 residues in the CDR3. In DNA, the CDR3 is TGTGCCAGCAGTTTTCTAAGCGCCAGGGCTCAGAGCAATCAGCCCCAGCAATTT. It encodes CASSFLSARAQSNQPQQF.

In nucleotides, the CDR3 is TGTGCCAGCAGTATCCGGGGGGGGCCCCAAGAGACCCAGTACTTC. Translated, it gives CASSIRGGPQETQYF. The chain uses TRBV28 and TRBJ2-5; 8 bases match TRBD2. J was trimmed by 1 base and V by 5 bases; bases with no gene match: 6. Germline V gives CDR1 MDHEN, CDR2 SYDVKM. The CDR3 is made up of 15 amino acids.

The chain recombines TRBV7-2 with TRBJ2-3, with TRBD1 matching 7 bases. The CDR3 has 15 residues. The ends lost 5 bases at V and 1 base at J; junction bases unmatched: 6. Germline-derived CDR1 and CDR2 are SGHTA and FQGNSA. As DNA, the CDR3 is TGTGCCAGCAGCCGCACAGGGGTCGGCACAGATACGCAGTATTTT. Translating it yields CASSRTGVGTDTQYF.

The chain has TRBV7-2 and TRBJ2-3; no definite D call. The CDR3 sequence is 12 residues long. Germline CDR1 is SGHTA and CDR2 is FQGNSA. Trimming removed 4 bases at V and 14 bases at J, with 16 bases between. CDR3 in DNA: TGTGCCAGCAGCTGGGTTCCTGAGTCCCCGTATTTT. Translated, it gives CASSWVPESPYF.

This clonotype was detected a few times. The chain joins TRBV6-5 to TRBJ1-4, with unresolved D. V lost 2 bases and J 5 bases, leaving 9 bases between the germline ends. This CDR3 spans 14 amino acids. Germline V gene sequence: CDR1 MNHEY, CDR2 SVGAGI. CDR3 protein: CASSYEGYNEKLFF. The CDR3 DNA sequence: TGTGCCAGCAGTTACGAGGGATACAATGAAAAACTGTTTTTT.

The chain joins TRBV27 to TRBJ2-3, with TRBD2 matching 8 bases. V shed 7 bases, J shed 4 bases, and the junction held 22 bases outside the gene matches. The CDR3 has 19 amino acids. Germline V gene sequence: CDR1 MNHEY, CDR2 SMNVEV (reference sequence). The DNA for the CDR3 is TGTGCCAGCAAGATACGTCCTGGGCGGGAGGAGAGGTCGGCAGATACGCAGTATTTT. Translating gives CASKIRPGREERSADTQYF.

The rearrangement links TRBV28 to TRBJ1-2, with 8 nucleotides matching TRBD1. The germline gives CDR1 MDHEN, CDR2 SYDVKM. Trimming took 4 bases from V and 3 from J; bases not matched to a gene: 4. This CDR3 spans 14 amino acids. The CDR3 region is CASSSTGVHYGYTF. CDR3 DNA sequence: TGTGCCAGCAGTTCGACAGGGGTTCACTATGGCTACACCTTC.

V and J are TRBV20-1 and TRBJ2-5, with 12 bases lining up with TRBD2. The trim removed 4 bases at V and 11 bases at J, leaving 14 bases unmatched. Germline CDR1 and CDR2: DFQATT and SNEGSKA (reference sequence). The CDR3 runs to 15 residues. The CDR3: CSANTGTSGSGEQYF. The CDR3 nucleotides are TGCAGTGCTAATACCGGGACTAGCGGGTCTGGGGAGCAGTACTTC.

The chain uses TRBV4-3 and TRBJ1-4; tentatively, D is TRBD1 (5 bases). The CDR3 totals 18 residues. Trimming took off 0 bases at V and 5 bases at J, with 19 bases between the two ends. The germline V gene has CDR1 LGHNA and CDR2 YSLEER. CDR3 region: CASSQDSFRGRKNEKLFF. The CDR3 DNA sequence: TGCGCCAGCAGCCAAGATAGTTTTCGGGGCAGGAAAAATGAAAAACTGTTTTTT.

On this clonotype itself: Compared with germline, one end of the junction differs, possibly owing to a read error. The chain uses TRBV4-1 and TRBJ1-3; D gene ambiguous. CDR3 size: 18 residues. CDR1 is MGHRA, CDR2 YSYEKL, per germline. The CDR3 here is CASSQGGRTTTSGNTIYF. For the CDR3, the DNA is TGCGCCAGTAGCCAAGGAGGAAGGACCACCACCTCTGGAAACACCATATATTTT.

A note on this clonotype: At one boundary the junction diverges from the germline segment, which might be a read error. This chain joins TRBV27 and TRBJ2-1, with 13 bases fitting TRBD2. Germline V gene sequence: CDR1 MNHEY, CDR2 SMNVEV (reference sequence). This CDR3 contains 16 residues. The CDR3 region has the DNA TGTGCCAACAGTTCACTAGCGGGAGGGTCCTACAATGAGCAGTTCTTC. Translated: CANSSLAGGSYNEQFF.

The chain has TRBV6-2 or TRBV6-3 and TRBJ1-2; weak D call: TRBD1 (6 bases). The CDR3 length is 15 residues. Germline CDR1 is MNHEY and CDR2 is SVGEGT. Trimming cost V 5 bases and J 2 bases, with 15 bases left between them. CDR3 DNA: TGTGCCAGCAGTCCAAACAGGGTACGGAACTATGGCTACACCTTC. Its protein is CASSPNRVRNYGYTF.

The rearrangement uses TRBV2 and TRBJ2-7, with 11 nucleotides matching TRBD2. The J call is in doubt because the DNA end fits TRBJ2-5 better. Germline values: CDR1 SNHLY, CDR2 FYNNEI. CDR3 length: 14 amino acids. As DNA, the CDR3 is TGTGCCAGCAGGAGACTAGCGGGATTCGAGACCCAGTACTTC. The encoded protein is CASRRLAGFETQYF.

The V call is TRBV3-1, the J call TRBJ2-5, with 11 bases lining up with TRBD1. In germline, CDR1 is LGHDT, CDR2 YNNKEL (reference sequence). The CDR3 is made up of 15 amino acids. Trimming cost V 1 base and J 5 bases; bases outside gene matches: 3. The CDR3 coding sequence is TGTGCCAGCAGCCAAGGGACAGGGGGCGGGGAGACCCAGTACTTC. This codes for CASSQGTGGGETQYF.

This clonotype was seen only a few times. The chain carries TRBV3-1 and TRBJ1-1; D perhaps matches TRBD1 (6 bases). Deletions cut 1 base from V and 5 bases from J, with 14 bases between. The CDR3 is 15 residues long. CDR1 LGHDT and CDR2 YNNKEL come from the germline V gene (reference sequence). The CDR3 spells CASSQGGQGYTEAFF. Written as DNA, the CDR3 is TGTGCCAGCAGCCAAGGTGGGCAGGGGTATACTGAAGCTTTCTTT.

The table lists this clonotype with a count of one. The chain uses TRBV20-1 and TRBJ2-5; 7 bases are a match to TRBD1. CDR3 length equals 13 residues. V lost 5 bases to trimming and J lost 5 bases; unmatched junction nucleotides: 8. The germline CDR1 and CDR2 sequences are DFQATT and SNEGSKA (reference sequence). CDR3: CSAARGWAETQYF. CDR3 sequence (DNA): TGCAGTGCTGCCAGGGGGTGGGCGGAGACCCAGTACTTC.

The chain links TRBV9 to TRBJ1-1; no reliable D call. Trimming stripped 3 bases from V and 0 bases from J, with 9 bases between. The CDR3 length is 14 residues. The germline CDR1 and CDR2 sequences are SGDLS and YYNGEE. Here the CDR3 reads CASSAGFMNTEAFF. For the CDR3, the DNA is TGTGCCAGCAGCGCGGGATTTATGAACACTGAAGCTTTCTTT.

This rearrangement joins TRBV20-1 to TRBJ2-1; TRBD1 is a possible D gene (6 bases). V was cut by 3 bases and J by 12 bases, with 18 bases left in between. Germline values: CDR1 DFQATT, CDR2 SNEGSKA (reference sequence). CDR3 length: 13 residues. The CDR3 spells CSASNRVGEGQFF. The CDR3 nucleotides are TGCAGTGCTAGTAACAGGGTGGGGGAAGGGCAGTTCTTC.

In the case of this clonotype: This may be a read error, as it is one base from a much larger clone. V gene TRBV20-1 combines with J gene TRBJ2-7; the D gene is possibly TRBD2 (8 bases). Trimming cost V 5 bases and J 7 bases, with 21 bases left between them. The CDR3 runs to 14 residues. CDR1 DFQATT and CDR2 SNEGSKA come from the germline V gene (reference sequence). The CDR3 DNA reads as TGCAGTGCTCGCGGACAGGCGGGAGGAGAAGAGCAGTACTTC. This sequence encodes CSARGQAGGEEQYF.

This clonotype was seen a few times. The V call is TRBV10-3, the J call TRBJ2-4; D not certain. The DNA matches TRBJ2-7 better at its end, which makes the J call doubtful. This CDR3 spans 16 amino acids. From germline, CDR1 is ENHRY and CDR2 SYGVKD. The CDR3 loop reads CAISAPGRNPSGEQYF. The CDR3 nucleotides are TGTGCCATCAGTGCCCCCGGCAGGAACCCTTCGGGCGAGCAGTACTTC.